This TCR beta chain was identified in a study of T cells after somatic rescue of genetic block. Clones were read by immunoSEQ multiplex PCR, and TCRdb kept only the in-frame ones, dropping some. The data hold approximately 100,000 clones, with about nine tenths observed a single time. Germline loops: CDR1 LNHDA, CDR2 SQIVND (reference sequence). CDR3 size: 14 residues. The V gene lost 3 bases and the J gene lost 8 bases, with 13 bases spanning the gap. The V call is TRBV19, the J call TRBJ1-4; D call uncertain. Sequences were obtained from peripheral blood mononuclear cells (PBMCs). The sequence was collected from a woman aged 18-35 years. The CDR3: CASSIPEVREKLFF. DNA of the CDR3: TGTGCCAGTAGTATTCCGGAAGTTCGGGAAAAACTGTTTTTT.